What follows are 2 T cell receptor beta chains derived from one specimen sequenced in a study of blood T cell repertoires in COVID-19. Libraries were prepared by immunoSEQ multiplex PCR; TCRdb keeps only in-frame clonotypes and omits some of them. The sample has about 120,000 clones, around three quarters seen once. Sequences were obtained from peripheral blood. These receptors originate from a man in his sixties or seventies with acute or convalescent COVID-19.

The gene calls are TRBV30 and TRBJ2-3; 7 bases fit TRBD1. This CDR3 is built from 15 residues. Germline V gives CDR1 GTSNPN, CDR2 SVGIG (reference sequence). After removal of 4 bases from V and 0 bases from J, the junction contained 7 bases not matched to a gene. CDR3 protein: CAWIPEGQSTDTQYF. CDR3 DNA sequence: TGTGCCTGGATCCCTGAGGGACAGAGCACAGATACGCAGTATTTT.

This clone appeared once. A read error is likely, as this CDR3 ends without the conserved phenylalanine or tryptophan. No DNA is shown, since the ends of the CDR3 on it are uncertain; the CDR3 is the one TCRdb lists. The chain is built from TRBV6-5 and TRBJ2-7; the D call of TRBD1 is as the table states it, not checked on the DNA. Germline V gene lookup returns CDR1 MNHEY and CDR2 SVGAGI. The length of the CDR3 is 13 amino acids, counting both ends. The CDR3 sequence is CASRSTRDSTTLY.